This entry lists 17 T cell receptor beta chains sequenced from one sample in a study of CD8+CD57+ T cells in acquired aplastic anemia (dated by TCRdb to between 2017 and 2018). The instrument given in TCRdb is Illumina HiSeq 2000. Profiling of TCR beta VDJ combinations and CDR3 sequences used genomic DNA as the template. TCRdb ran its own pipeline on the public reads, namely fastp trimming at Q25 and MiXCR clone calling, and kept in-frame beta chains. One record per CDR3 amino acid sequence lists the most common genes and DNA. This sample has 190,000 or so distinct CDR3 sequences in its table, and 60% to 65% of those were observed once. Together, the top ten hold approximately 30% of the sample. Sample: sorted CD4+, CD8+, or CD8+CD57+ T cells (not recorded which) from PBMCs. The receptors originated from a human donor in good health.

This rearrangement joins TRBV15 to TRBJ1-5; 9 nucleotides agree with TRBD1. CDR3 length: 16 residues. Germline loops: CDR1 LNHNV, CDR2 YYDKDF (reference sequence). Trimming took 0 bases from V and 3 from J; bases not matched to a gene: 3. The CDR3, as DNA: TGTGCCACCAGCAGAGATGACAGGGGGATCAATCAGCCCCAGCATTTT. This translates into CATSRDDRGINQPQHF.

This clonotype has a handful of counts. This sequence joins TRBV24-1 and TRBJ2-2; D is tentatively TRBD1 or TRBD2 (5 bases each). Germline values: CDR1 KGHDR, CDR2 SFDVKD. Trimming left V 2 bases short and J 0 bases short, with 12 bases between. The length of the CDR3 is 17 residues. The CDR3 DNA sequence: TGTGCCACCAGTGATTGGGGACGTCCGACGAACACCGGGGAGCTGTTTTTT. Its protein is CATSDWGRPTNTGELFF.

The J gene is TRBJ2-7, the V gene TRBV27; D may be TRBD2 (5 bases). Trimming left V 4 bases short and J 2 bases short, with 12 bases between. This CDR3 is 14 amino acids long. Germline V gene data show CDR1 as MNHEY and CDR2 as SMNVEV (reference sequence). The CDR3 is CASSSSSGTYEQYF. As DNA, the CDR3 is TGTGCCAGCAGTTCATCGTCCGGGACCTACGAGCAGTACTTC.

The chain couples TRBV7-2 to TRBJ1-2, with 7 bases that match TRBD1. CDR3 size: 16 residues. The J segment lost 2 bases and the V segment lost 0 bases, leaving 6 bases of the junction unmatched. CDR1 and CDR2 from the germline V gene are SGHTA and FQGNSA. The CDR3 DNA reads TGTGCCAGCAGCTTAGCTAGTCACAGGGGAAACTATGGCTACACCTTC. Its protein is CASSLASHRGNYGYTF.

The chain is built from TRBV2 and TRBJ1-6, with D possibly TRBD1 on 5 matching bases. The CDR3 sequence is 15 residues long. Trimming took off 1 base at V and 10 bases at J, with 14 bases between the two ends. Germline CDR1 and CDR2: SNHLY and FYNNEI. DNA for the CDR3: TGTGCCAGCAGTGAAGAAGGCCAGGGCGACTCACCCCTCCACTTT. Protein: CASSEEGQGDSPLHF. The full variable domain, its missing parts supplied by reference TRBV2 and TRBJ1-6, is EPEVTQTPSHQVTQMGQEVILRCVPISNHLYFYWYRQILGQKVEFLVSFYNNEISEKSEIFDDQFSVERPDGSNFTLKIRSTKLEDSAMYFCASSEEGQGDSPLHFGNGTRLTVT.

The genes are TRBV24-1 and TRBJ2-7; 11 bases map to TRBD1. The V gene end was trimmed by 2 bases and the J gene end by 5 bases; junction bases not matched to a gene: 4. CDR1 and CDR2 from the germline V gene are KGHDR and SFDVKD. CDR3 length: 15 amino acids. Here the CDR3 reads CATSDSGQGVHEQYF. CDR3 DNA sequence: TGTGCCACCAGTGATTCGGGACAGGGGGTACACGAGCAGTACTTC.

CDR3 in DNA: TGCAGTGCTAGAGACGGGGGGTTTGGGACTGAAGCTTTCTTT. The encoded protein is CSARDGGFGTEAFF. The chain employs TRBV20-1 and TRBJ1-1; weak D call: TRBD1 (5 bases). V lost 0 bases to trimming and J lost 5 bases, with 13 bases between them. This CDR3 spans 14 amino acids. Germline values: CDR1 DFQATT, CDR2 SNEGSKA (reference sequence).

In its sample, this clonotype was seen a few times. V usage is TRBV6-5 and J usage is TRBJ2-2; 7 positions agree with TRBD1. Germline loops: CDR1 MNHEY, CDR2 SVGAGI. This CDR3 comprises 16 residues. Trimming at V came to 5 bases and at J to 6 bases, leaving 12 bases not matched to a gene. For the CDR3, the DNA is TGTGCCAGCAGTCAATATTATGGACAGGTCCCCGGGGAGCTGTTTTTT. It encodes CASSQYYGQVPGELFF.

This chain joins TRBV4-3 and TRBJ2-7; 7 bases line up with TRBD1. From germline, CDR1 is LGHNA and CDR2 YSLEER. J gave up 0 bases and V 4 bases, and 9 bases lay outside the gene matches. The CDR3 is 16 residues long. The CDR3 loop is CASSPGSRDSSYEQYF. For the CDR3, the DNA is TGCGCCAGCAGCCCCGGCTCAAGGGACAGCTCCTACGAGCAGTACTTC.

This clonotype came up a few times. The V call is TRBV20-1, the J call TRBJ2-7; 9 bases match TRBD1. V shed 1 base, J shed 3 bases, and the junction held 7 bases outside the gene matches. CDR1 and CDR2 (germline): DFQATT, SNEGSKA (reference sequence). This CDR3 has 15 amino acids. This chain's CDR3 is CSARGRDRVLYEQYF. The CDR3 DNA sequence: TGCAGTGCTAGAGGCCGGGACAGGGTCCTCTACGAGCAGTACTTC.

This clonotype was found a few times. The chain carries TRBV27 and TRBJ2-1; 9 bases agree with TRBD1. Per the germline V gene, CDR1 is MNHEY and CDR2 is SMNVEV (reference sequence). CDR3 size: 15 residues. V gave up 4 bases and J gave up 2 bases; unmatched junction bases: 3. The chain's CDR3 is CASSSRQGAYNEQFF. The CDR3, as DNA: TGTGCCAGCAGTTCCCGACAGGGGGCCTACAATGAGCAGTTCTTC.

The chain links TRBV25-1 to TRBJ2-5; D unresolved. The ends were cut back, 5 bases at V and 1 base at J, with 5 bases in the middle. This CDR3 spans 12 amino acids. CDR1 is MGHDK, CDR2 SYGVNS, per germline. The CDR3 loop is CASSSIQETQYF. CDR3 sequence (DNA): TGTGCCAGCAGTAGTATCCAAGAGACCCAGTACTTC.

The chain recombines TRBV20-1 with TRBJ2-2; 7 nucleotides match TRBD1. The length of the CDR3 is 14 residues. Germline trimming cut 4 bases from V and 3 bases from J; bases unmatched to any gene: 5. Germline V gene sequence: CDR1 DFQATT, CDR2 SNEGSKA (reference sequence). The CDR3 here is CSATRQGYTGELFF. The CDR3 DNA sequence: TGCAGTGCTACCAGACAGGGCTACACCGGGGAGCTGTTTTTT.

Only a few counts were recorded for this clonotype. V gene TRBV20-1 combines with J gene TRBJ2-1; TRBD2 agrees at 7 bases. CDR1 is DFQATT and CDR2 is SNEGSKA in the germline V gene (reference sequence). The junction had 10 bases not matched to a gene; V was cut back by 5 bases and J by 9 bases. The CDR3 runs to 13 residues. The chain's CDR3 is CSASTATSREQFF. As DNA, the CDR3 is TGCAGTGCTTCCACCGCGACTAGCCGTGAGCAGTTCTTC.

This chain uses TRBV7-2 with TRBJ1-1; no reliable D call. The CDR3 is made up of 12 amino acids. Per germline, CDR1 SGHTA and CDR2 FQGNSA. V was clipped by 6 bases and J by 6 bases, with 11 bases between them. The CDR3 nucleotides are TGTGCCAGCAGTACCGGGGTCCCTGAAGCTTTCTTT. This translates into CASSTGVPEAFF.

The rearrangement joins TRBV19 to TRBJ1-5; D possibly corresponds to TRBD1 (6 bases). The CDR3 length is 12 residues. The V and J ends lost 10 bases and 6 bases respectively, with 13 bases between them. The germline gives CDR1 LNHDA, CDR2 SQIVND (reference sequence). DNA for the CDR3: TGTGCCACACAGGGTAGGTCTCAGCCCCAGCATTTT. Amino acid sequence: CATQGRSQPQHF.

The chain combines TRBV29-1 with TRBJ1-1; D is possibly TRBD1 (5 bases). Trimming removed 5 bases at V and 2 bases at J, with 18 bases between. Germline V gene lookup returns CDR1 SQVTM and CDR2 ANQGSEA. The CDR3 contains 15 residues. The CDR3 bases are TGCAGCGTTCATAGGGGAGGCGATGCAAACACTGAAGCTTTCTTT. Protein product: CSVHRGGDANTEAFF.